These T cell receptor beta chains were read from a single sample in a study of tissue T cells after allogeneic stem cell transplantation. The assay was immunoSEQ multiplex PCR, and TCRdb's table has in-frame clones only and misses some. Altogether roughly 30,000 clones are present, around 86% being singletons, with the ten largest covering 3.5% to 4.5%. Here the sequenced sample was blood, taken before transplantation. The receptor source for this set is a woman between 18 and 55 years old who later had graft-versus-host disease after an allogeneic stem cell transplant. Each CDR3 is given with its conserved first and last residue. Fields, in order: J gene, V gene, clone size, D gene, CDR3 protein, CDR3 DNA. A D gene is named only where the DNA matches it firmly. Expanded clones are given a class, and other clones once, few, many or no size at all.

TRBJ2-1 TRBV7-2 - - CASSGLAMNYNEQFF TGTGCCAGCAGCGGTCTAGCGATGAACTACAATGAGCAGTTCTTC
TRBJ1-2 TRBV7-2 few - CASSLPTARYGYTF TGTGCCAGCAGCTTACCGACAGCTCGCTATGGCTACACCTTC
TRBJ2-7 TRBV6-5 - - CASSYGAPDSYEQYF TGTGCCAGCAGTTACGGGGCCCCGGACTCCTACGAGCAGTACTTC
TRBJ2-7 TRBV6-5 - TRBD1 CATAPDRGGREQYF TGTGCCACCGCCCCCGACAGGGGGGGAAGGGAGCAGTACTTC
TRBJ2-7 TRBV10-3 - - CAISESGQAYEQYF TGTGCCATCAGTGAGTCGGGTCAGGCCTACGAGCAGTACTTC
TRBJ2-2 TRBV5-1 - - CASSLGITSAGELFF TGCGCCAGCAGCTTGGGGATTACTAGTGCCGGGGAGCTGTTTTTT
TRBJ2-3 TRBV18 - - CASSQSQGPTDTQYF TGTGCCAGCTCCCAGTCGCAGGGACCCACAGATACGCAGTATTTT
TRBJ2-7 TRBV2 - - CASYRSGYSYEQYF TGTGCCAGCTACCGGAGCGGGTACTCCTACGAGCAGTACTTC
TRBJ2-3 TRBV7-9 once TRBD2 CASSRGDYSDTQYF TGTGCCAGCAGCCGGGGGGACTACTCAGATACGCAGTATTTT
TRBJ2-1 TRBV6-2/TRBV6-3 few TRBD1 CASSPQGVSNEQFF TGTGCCAGCAGTCCCCAGGGGGTGAGCAATGAGCAGTTCTTC
TRBJ2-7 TRBV5-8 - - CASSLGPPYEQYF TGTGCCAGCAGCTTAGGTCCGCCCTACGAGCAGTACTTC
TRBJ2-7 TRBV5-1 - TRBD2 CASSPLAILTYEQYF TGCGCCAGCAGCCCACTAGCGATCCTCACCTACGAGCAGTACTTC
TRBJ2-7 TRBV5-1 - - CASSTGAGSYEQYF TGCGCCAGCAGTACTGGGGCTGGATCCTACGAGCAGTACTTC
TRBJ1-4 TRBV30 - - CAWSFGSKEKLFF TGTGCCTGGAGTTTTGGCAGTAAAGAAAAACTGTTTTTT
TRBJ1-2 TRBV20-1 - - CSAVTSYGYTF TGCAGTGCTGTAACCTCCTATGGCTACACCTTC